Each of the 21 T cell receptor beta chains below was sequenced from the same sample in a study of T cells after yellow fever vaccination. TCRdb re-called the 5' RACE reads with MiXCR, one entry per CDR3 protein. Seen here are 300,000 or so distinct CDR3 sequences, around 7% observed once, and the top ten hold 18%. The sample was PBMCs, taken about 41 days after the first yellow fever vaccination. The receptors shown here come from a man aged 18-30 years who received the YFV17D yellow fever vaccine.

In the case of this clonotype: An end of the junction does not agree with germline; a read error may underlie this. This chain links TRBV20-1 with TRBJ2-2; D might be TRBD2 (7 bases). CDR1 and CDR2 from the germline V gene are DFQATT and SNEGSKA (reference sequence). The CDR3 spans 16 residues. CDR3 DNA sequence: TGCTGTGCTAGCTACCTAGGGGGGGATGGCACCGGGGAGCTGTTTTTT. As protein: CCASYLGGDGTGELFF.

The J gene is TRBJ1-2, the V gene TRBV5-1; 8 nucleotides agree with TRBD1. J lost 4 bases, V lost 1 base, and 6 bases had no gene match. This CDR3 contains 15 residues. CDR1 SGHRS and CDR2 YFSETQ come from the germline V gene. CDR3 amino acids: CASSLWGQDTYGYTF. The CDR3 DNA reads as TGCGCCAGCAGCTTGTGGGGACAGGATACCTATGGCTACACCTTC.

The chain carries TRBV6-2 or TRBV6-3 and TRBJ2-5; D is tentatively TRBD1 or TRBD2 (6 bases each). The CDR3 length is 15 residues. Germline V lookup: CDR1 MNHEY, CDR2 SVGEGT. V lost 2 bases to trimming and J lost 4 bases, with 14 bases between them. This chain's CDR3 is CASSYVGGVVETQYF. CDR3 DNA sequence: TGTGCCAGCAGTTACGTCGGGGGCGTTGTAGAGACCCAGTACTTC.

CDR3 DNA: TGTGCCAGCAGGCCCCGATATAGCAATCAGCCCCAGCATTTT. Amino acids: CASRPRYSNQPQHF. The chain links TRBV6-1 to TRBJ1-5; D gene unclear. V lost 6 bases, J lost 0 bases, and 9 bases lay in between. The V gene's germline CDR1 is MNHNS and CDR2 SASEGT. This CDR3 region has 14 residues.

The gene calls are TRBV20-1 and TRBJ1-1; no definite D call. Germline CDR1 and CDR2: DFQATT and SNEGSKA (reference sequence). V shed 3 bases and J shed 4 bases, with 12 bases lying between them. The CDR3 consists of 13 residues. The CDR3 region is CSASAPWGTEAFF. CDR3 nucleotide sequence: TGCAGTGCTAGTGCCCCGTGGGGCACTGAAGCTTTCTTT.

The J gene is TRBJ2-7, the V gene TRBV2; D may be TRBD1 (6 bases). Between the trimmed V and J ends, which lost 6 bases and 3 bases, there was a span of 12 bases. In germline, CDR1 is SNHLY, CDR2 FYNNEI. CDR3 length: 13 residues. The CDR3: CASRDSGFYEQYF. CDR3 bases: TGTGCCAGCAGGGACAGCGGTTTCTACGAGCAGTACTTC.

The chain has TRBV27 and TRBJ2-3; D is possibly TRBD2 (5 bases). V lost 6 bases and J 3 bases, leaving 13 bases between the germline ends. Per germline, CDR1 MNHEY and CDR2 SMNVEV (reference sequence). This CDR3 contains 14 residues. The CDR3 protein is CASRRALETDTQYF. The CDR3 DNA sequence: TGTGCCAGCAGGCGGGCGTTGGAAACAGATACGCAGTATTTT.

This chain connects TRBV3-1 to TRBJ2-7, with 9 bases matching TRBD2. Trimming at V came to 3 bases and at J to 6 bases, leaving 6 bases not matched to a gene. The V gene's germline CDR1 is LGHDT and CDR2 YNNKEL (reference sequence). The CDR3 sequence is 14 residues long. As DNA, the CDR3 is TGTGCCAGCAGCCAGAGCGAAGCGGGGGGCGAGCAGTACGTC. Residues: CASSQSEAGGEQYV.

This chain connects TRBV5-1 to TRBJ2-2; a weak D match, TRBD2 (5 bases). This CDR3 spans 16 amino acids. V lost 4 bases, J lost 6 bases, and 19 bases lay in between. The germline V gene encodes CDR1 SGHRS and CDR2 YFSETQ. The CDR3 region has the DNA TGCGCCAGCAGCCCTCCTCCGCTAGCTTCGCCCGGGGAGCTGTTTTTT. It codes for CASSPPPLASPGELFF.

This clonotype was seen ten or more times. V usage is TRBV3-1 and J usage is TRBJ1-6; tentatively, D is TRBD1 (5 bases). The CDR3 loop spans 14 amino acids. V shed 3 bases and J shed 8 bases, with 11 bases lying between them. Germline V CDR1 and CDR2: LGHDT, YNNKEL (reference sequence). The CDR3 is CASSQVTADSPLHF. DNA for the CDR3: TGTGCCAGCAGCCAGGTGACAGCCGATTCACCCCTCCACTTT.

This clonotype appeared a few times. The gene calls are TRBV18 and TRBJ1-2, with a possible D match to TRBD1 (5 bases). Trimming pared 8 bases from V and 3 bases from J, leaving 13 bases between. There are 13 residues in the CDR3. CDR1 is KGHSH, CDR2 LQKENI, per germline. CDR3 DNA: TGTGCCAGCACCCGGGACGTCGACTATGGCTACACCTTC. Protein: CASTRDVDYGYTF.

As regards this clonotype: Mismatch with germline at one junction end may stem from a read error. The J gene is TRBJ1-5, the V gene TRBV19, with D unresolved. The CDR3 extends over 15 amino acids. CDR1 and CDR2 from the germline V gene are LNHDA and SQIVND (reference sequence). The CDR3 is CVSSISIGNNQPQHF. The DNA for the CDR3 is TGTGTCAGTAGTATCTCAATTGGGAACAATCAGCCCCAGCATTTT.

V usage is TRBV27 and J usage is TRBJ1-4, with D perhaps matching TRBD1 (5 bases). Looked up from germline, CDR1 is MNHEY and CDR2 is SMNVEV (reference sequence). Trimming removed 3 bases at V and 6 bases at J, with 8 bases between. This CDR3 spans 13 amino acids. CDR3 DNA: TGTGCCAGCAGTTTGGGAGGGGATGAAAAACTGTTTTTT. It codes for CASSLGGDEKLFF. The whole variable domain, remainder taken from reference TRBV27 and TRBJ1-4, is EAQVTQNPRYLITVTGKKLTVTCSQNMNHEYMSWYRQDPGLGLRQIYYSMNVEVTDKGDVPEGYKVSRKEKRNFPLILESPSPNQTSLYFCASSLGGDEKLFFGSGTQLSVL.

CDR3 region: CASSGKFAGNTIYF. Written as DNA, the CDR3 is TGTGCCAGCAGTGGGAAATTCGCTGGAAACACCATATATTTT. The chain uses TRBV2 and TRBJ1-3, with D uncertain. From germline, CDR1 is SNHLY and CDR2 FYNNEI. CDR3 size: 14 residues. The ends were cut back, 4 bases at V and 2 bases at J, with 9 bases in the middle. Supplemented by reference TRBV2 and TRBJ1-3, the full variable domain reads EPEVTQTPSHQVTQMGQEVILRCVPISNHLYFYWYRQILGQKVEFLVSFYNNEISEKSEIFDDQFSVERPDGSNFTLKIRSTKLEDSAMYFCASSGKFAGNTIYFGEGSWLTVV.

The chain uses TRBV5-1 and TRBJ2-3, with 9 positions matching TRBD1. The junction had 4 bases not matched to a gene; V was cut back by 2 bases and J by 3 bases. Germline CDR1 is SGHRS and CDR2 is YFSETQ. The CDR3 has 15 residues. In DNA form, the CDR3 reads TGCGCCAGCAGCTTAAGCGGGACAGGGACAGATACGCAGTATTTT. This gives the protein CASSLSGTGTDTQYF.

The V call is TRBV15, the J call TRBJ2-3; possible D gene TRBD2, 5 bases. Per the germline V gene, CDR1 is LNHNV and CDR2 is YYDKDF (reference sequence). V lost 1 base and J 0 bases, leaving 11 bases between the germline ends. The length of the CDR3 is 16 residues. The CDR3 loop is CATSRGYGVSTDTQYF. In DNA form, the CDR3 reads TGTGCCACCAGCAGAGGATACGGGGTTAGCACAGATACGCAGTATTTT.

This clonotype was detected many times. The chain uses TRBV29-1 and TRBJ2-2, with D possibly being TRBD2 (6 bases). Germline lookup yields CDR1 SQVTM and CDR2 ANQGSEA. The V gene lost 3 bases and the J gene lost 4 bases, with 15 bases spanning the gap. The CDR3 contains 15 residues. The CDR3 DNA sequence: TGCAGCGTTGATGGGGCTCGGGGGAGCACCGGGGAGCTGTTTTTT. Translation: CSVDGARGSTGELFF.

As regards this clonotype: Its ends do not fully match the called genes, so a read error is possible. The V and J genes are TRBV5-1 and TRBJ2-2, with D possibly being TRBD1 (6 bases). Germline CDR1 SGHRS, CDR2 YFSETQ. This CDR3 comprises 15 residues. CDR3 coding DNA: TGCGTCAGCAGCCCCACCCCCAACAGGGCCGGGGAGCTGTTTTTT. It translates to CVSSPTPNRAGELFF.

This clonotype was observed a handful of times. The chain combines TRBV7-9 with TRBJ2-7; 7 nucleotides match TRBD1. The V gene's germline CDR1 is SEHNR and CDR2 FQNEAQ (reference sequence). Unmatched junction bases numbered 5, after V lost 5 bases and J lost 7 bases. The CDR3 is 12 residues long. CDR3 residues: CASSQTGFEQYF. The CDR3 DNA reads as TGTGCCAGCAGCCAGACAGGGTTTGAGCAGTACTTC.

This chain joins TRBV6-1 and TRBJ1-2; TRBD1 matches 8 bases. V was clipped by 3 bases and J by 8 bases; unmatched bases: 5. This CDR3 is 13 amino acids long. Germline assignment: CDR1 MNHNS and CDR2 SASEGT. The CDR3, as DNA: TGTGCCAGCAGTGAGGACAGGGCCGGGGGCTACACCTTC. Its translation is CASSEDRAGGYTF.

This clonotype has only a few counts. The chain joins TRBV20-1 to TRBJ2-1, with D possibly TRBD2 on 6 matching bases. Trimming stripped 0 bases from V and 0 bases from J, with 12 bases between. CDR3 length: 16 residues. CDR1 is DFQATT, CDR2 SNEGSKA, per germline (reference sequence). The CDR3 loop is CSARDQGTSSYNEQFF. CDR3 bases: TGCAGTGCTAGAGATCAAGGGACTTCCTCCTACAATGAGCAGTTCTTC.